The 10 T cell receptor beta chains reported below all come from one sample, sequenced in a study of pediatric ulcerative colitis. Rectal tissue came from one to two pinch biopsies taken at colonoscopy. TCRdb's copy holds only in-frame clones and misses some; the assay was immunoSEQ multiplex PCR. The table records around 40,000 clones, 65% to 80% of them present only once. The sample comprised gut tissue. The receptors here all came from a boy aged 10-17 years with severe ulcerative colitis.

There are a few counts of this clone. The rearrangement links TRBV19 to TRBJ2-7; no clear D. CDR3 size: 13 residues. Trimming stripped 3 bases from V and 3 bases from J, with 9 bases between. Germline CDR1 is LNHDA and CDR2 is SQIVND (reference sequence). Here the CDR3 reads CASSINVNYEQYF. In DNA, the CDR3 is TGTGCCAGTAGTATTAACGTAAACTACGAGCAGTACTTC. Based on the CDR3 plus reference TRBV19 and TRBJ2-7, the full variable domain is DGGITQSPKYLFRKEGQNVTLSCEQNLNHDAMYWYRQDPGQGLRLIYYSQIVNDFQKGDIAEGYSVSREKKESFPLTVTSAQKNPTAFYLCASSINVNYEQYFGPGTRLTVT.

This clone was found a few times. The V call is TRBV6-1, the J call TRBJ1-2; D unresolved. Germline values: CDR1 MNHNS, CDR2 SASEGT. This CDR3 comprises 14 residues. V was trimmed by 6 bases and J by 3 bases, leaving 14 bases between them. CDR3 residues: CASSSLGRDYGYTF. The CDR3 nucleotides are TGTGCCAGCAGCTCCCTGGGGAGGGACTATGGCTACACCTTC.

The CDR3 reads CASSLLFSAGSYNEQFF. The CDR3 DNA follows: TGTGCCAGCAGCTTACTTTTCAGTGCAGGCTCCTACAATGAGCAGTTCTTC. The chain is built from TRBV7-2 and TRBJ2-1; D is uncertain. Germline CDR1 and CDR2: SGHTA and FQGNSA. V lost 2 bases and J lost 0, with 14 bases in between. This CDR3 is built from 17 residues.

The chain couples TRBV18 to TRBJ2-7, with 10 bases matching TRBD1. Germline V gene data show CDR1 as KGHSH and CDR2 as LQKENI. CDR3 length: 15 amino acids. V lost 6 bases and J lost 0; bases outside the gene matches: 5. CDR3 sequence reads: CASSRWDRGSYEQYF. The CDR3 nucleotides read TGTGCCAGCTCGCGGTGGGACAGGGGCTCCTACGAGCAGTACTTC.

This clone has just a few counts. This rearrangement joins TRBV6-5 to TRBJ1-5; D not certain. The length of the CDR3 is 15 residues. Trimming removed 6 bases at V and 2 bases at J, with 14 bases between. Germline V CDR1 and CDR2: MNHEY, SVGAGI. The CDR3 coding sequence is TGTGCCAGCAGCCGTGGTGGGGAAGGCAATCAGCCCCAGCATTTT. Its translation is CASSRGGEGNQPQHF.

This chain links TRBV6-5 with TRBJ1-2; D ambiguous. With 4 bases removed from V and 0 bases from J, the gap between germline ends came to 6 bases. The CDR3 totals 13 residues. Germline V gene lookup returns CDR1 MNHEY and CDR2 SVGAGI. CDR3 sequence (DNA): TGTGCCAGCAGTTCAGCGGCTAACTATGGCTACACCTTC. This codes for CASSSAANYGYTF.

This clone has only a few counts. CDR3 region: CASSPTGVHQETQYF. The CDR3 region has the DNA TGTGCCAGCAGTCCGACAGGGGTTCACCAAGAGACCCAGTACTTC. The rearrangement links TRBV27 to TRBJ2-5; 8 bases map to TRBD1. The CDR3 loop spans 15 amino acids. Germline-derived CDR1 and CDR2 are MNHEY and SMNVEV (reference sequence). The trim removed 5 bases at V and 0 bases at J, leaving 5 bases unmatched.

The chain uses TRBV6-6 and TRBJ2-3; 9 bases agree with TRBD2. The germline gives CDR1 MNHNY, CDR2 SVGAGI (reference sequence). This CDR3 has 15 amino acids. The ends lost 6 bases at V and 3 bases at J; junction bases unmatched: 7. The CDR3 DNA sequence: TGTGCCAGCAGCCAGGGACTAGCAGGGACAGATACGCAGTATTTT. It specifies CASSQGLAGTDTQYF.

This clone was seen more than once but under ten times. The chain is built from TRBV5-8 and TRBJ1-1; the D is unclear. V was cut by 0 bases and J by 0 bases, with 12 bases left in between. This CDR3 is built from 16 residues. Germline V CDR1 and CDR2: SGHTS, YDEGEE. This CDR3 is CASSLEGTRMNTEAFF. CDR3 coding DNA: TGTGCCAGCAGCTTGGAAGGAACCAGAATGAACACTGAAGCTTTCTTT.

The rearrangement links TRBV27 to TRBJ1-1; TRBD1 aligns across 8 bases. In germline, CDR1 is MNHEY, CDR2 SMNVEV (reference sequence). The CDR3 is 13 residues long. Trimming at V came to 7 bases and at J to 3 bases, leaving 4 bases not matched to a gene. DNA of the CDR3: TGTGCCAGCATGGGGGACAGGCACACTGAAGCTTTCTTT. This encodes CASMGDRHTEAFF.